This TCR beta chain originates from a study of Graves' ophthalmopathy and Graves' hyperthyroidism (dated by TCRdb to the late 2010s). Regarding the study in general: Peripheral blood was collected before any treatment was given, at the time of initial diagnosis. To tell Graves' ophthalmopathy apart from Graves' hyperthyroidism, and to predict which patients would progress to ophthalmopathy, the study relied on TCR beta repertoire signatures. In total, under 150 blood samples were TCR-sequenced: roughly 45 ophthalmopathy, under 85 hyperthyroidism and roughly 17 hyperthyroidism-to-ophthalmopathy patients. A discovery set of 95 to 100 patients (approximately 45 ophthalmopathy, 55 to 60 stable hyperthyroidism) was enrolled to explore V-J signatures distinguishing ophthalmopathy from hyperthyroidism. For independent validation, a separate cohort was made up of 18 hyperthyroidism patients plus 17 patients who later progressed from hyperthyroidism to ophthalmopathy. In about six hyperthyroidism patients, the T-cell repertoires found in thyroid tissue were compared with those found in blood. Following sample collection, hyperthyroidism patients were given methimazole at a starting dose of 30 mg daily, and ophthalmopathy patients were given high-dose intravenous methylprednisolone. The roughly 94 discovery patients were randomly split 7:3 into training and test sets.

For repertoire sequencing, TCR beta CDR3 regions were amplified from RNA transcripts. The first round of RT-PCR was done with HTBI primers and the Qiagen OneStep RT-PCR kit, and was followed by a second round of multiplex PCR, then size selection and purification. Libraries were sequenced on an Illumina HiSeq2000 using paired-end 100 bp reads. The authors processed their data as follows. Reads were processed with SOAPnuke, discarding reads with adapters, uncalled bases, mean Phred below 15, or no exact constant-primer or identifier match. COPE v1.2.5 was used to merge the high-quality paired reads. Each unique nucleotide sequence was defined as a clonotype, and clonotypes were aligned to IMGT TRB V, D and J references with MiTCR v1.1. Analysis was restricted to V-J combinations with a frequency above 0.0001, which covered 98% to 99.2% of repertoires. For each V-J combination, a TCR clonal expansion and chaos score was defined as the ratio of F50 clonal expansion to chaos observed in the TCRdist matrix. Welch's t-statistics and random forest were used to reduce the features to some 13 V-J combinations, which were then used as input to a naive Bayes classifier. Thyroid-blood repertoire similarity was quantified with the Morisita-Horn index. The public reads were run again by TCRdb, first through fastp at Q25 and then through MiXCR, and only productive beta chains were kept. When rows share a CDR3 protein, they turn into one entry using the most common DNA and genes. These V and J calls derive from TCRdb rather than the authors' analysis. This sample gives about 400,000 distinct CDR3 sequences in total; around 21% of them show up just once. The ten largest clones add up to around 3% of the sample.

In regard to this clonotype: Its antigen is not yet known. No much larger clonotype is one base removed from it; base qualities were not supplied.

The CDR1 and CDR2 encoded by the germline V gene are MDHEN and SYDVKM. The CDR3 runs 13 amino acids, cysteine and phenylalanine included. The kept DNA is CDR3 alone, 39 bases in frame from the first base. V is clipped by 8 bases and J by 2 bases, and the sequence between their germline boundaries is 12 bases long. The study at large found these results: Sample size was not statistically predetermined, and group allocation was not concealed from the investigators. In validation, the model predicted ophthalmopathy progression with more than 70% sensitivity and roughly 72% specificity; 12 predicted patients were CT-confirmed with GO in a median of roughly 6.8 months. Most expanded thyroid clonotypes with frequency above 0.001 were also detected in blood, suggesting blood repertoires may reflect the thyroid immune response. Ophthalmopathy was separated from stable hyperthyroidism by the 13-signature model with about 90% sensitivity and around 81% specificity in cross-validation and with 80%/75% in the test set.

Hyperthyroidism was considered stable if no progression to ophthalmopathy occurred within 18 months of follow-up. Patients with hyperthyroidism were aged 18 to 65 years, had been newly diagnosed, and had a disease duration of less than 2 months. Patients with other autoimmune diseases, uncontrolled infections, pregnancy or lactation were excluded from the study. Diagnosis was based on clinical symptoms, serum thyroxine, TRAb, thyroid ultrasound and orbital computed tomography. Ficoll-Paque density gradient centrifugation was used to isolate PBMCs from about 10 ml of fresh peripheral blood. Total RNA was extracted using Trizol reagent, and RNA quality was checked on an Agilent 2100 Bioanalyzer.

The specimen sequenced was peripheral blood. This receptor was identified in a woman between 18 and 29 years old with stable Graves' hyperthyroidism. Donor details come from another sample of the same person, matched by shared clones. The sequence links TRBV28 to TRBJ2-5, and TRBD1 may be the D gene, going by 5 matching bases. The DNA is as follows: TGTGCCAGCGAATGGGCAGGGCAAGAGACCCAGTACTTC. The translation is CASEWAGQETQYF.